A single sample is the source of the 27 T cell receptor beta chains below, sequenced in a study of blood T cells in healthy people across ages. Alongside a J-beta primer mix, a sample-barcoded 5' primer served in a second PCR lasting 7 to 11 cycles. In TCRdb, the 5' RACE reads were re-called with MiXCR into one record per CDR3 protein. The repertoire includes some 1.5 million distinct CDR3 sequences, approximately 28% of them detected once, and around 7.7% sits in the top ten. Material for sequencing was blood. These receptors were collected from a woman between 25 and 40 years old in good health.

This clonotype was detected a few times. V is TRBV29-1 and J is TRBJ1-2; 7 bases are a match to TRBD1. Germline lookup yields CDR1 SQVTM and CDR2 ANQGSEA. The CDR3 is made up of 16 amino acids. After removal of 5 bases from V and 4 bases from J, the junction contained 16 bases not matched to a gene. CDR3 in amino acids: CSVTALMTGIVYGYTF. The CDR3 coding sequence is TGCAGCGTTACCGCTCTTATGACAGGGATAGTCTATGGCTACACCTTC.

This clonotype was detected a few times. The chain recombines TRBV9 with TRBJ1-6; D is ambiguous. The CDR3 is 15 amino acids. Germline assignment: CDR1 SGDLS and CDR2 YYNGEE. V lost 5 bases, J lost 0 bases, and 9 bases lay in between. CDR3 DNA: TGTGCCAGCAGTGGAGATAGCTCCTATAATTCACCCCTCCACTTT. This encodes CASSGDSSYNSPLHF.

The J gene is TRBJ2-5, the V gene TRBV28; D tentatively reads TRBD1 or TRBD2 (7 bases each). The end of the DNA is better explained by TRBJ2-7, so the J call may be wrong. The CDR3 extends over 15 amino acids. Germline CDR1 is MDHEN and CDR2 is SYDVKM. The CDR3: CASSSGGTACFEQYF. CDR3 in DNA: TGTGCCAGCAGCTCCGGGGGGACAGCGTGTTTCGAGCAGTACTTC.

This clonotype was found a few times. The genes are TRBV12-3 or TRBV12-4 and TRBJ2-1; TRBD2 matches 8 bases. CDR3 size: 16 residues. J lost 3 bases, V lost 2 bases, and 6 bases had no gene match. The CDR3 is CASSLRGGPRYNEQFF. The CDR3 DNA follows: TGTGCCAGCAGTTTACGGGGGGGCCCTCGCTACAATGAGCAGTTCTTC.

The rearrangement uses TRBV20-1 and TRBJ2-1; D assignment may be TRBD1 or TRBD2 (5 bases each). The germline V and J ends were trimmed by 5 bases and 3 bases, with 20 bases remaining between them. The CDR3 spans 16 residues. Per the germline V gene, CDR1 is DFQATT and CDR2 is SNEGSKA (reference sequence). In DNA form, the CDR3 reads TGCAGTGCTTTAGATGCGGACTCAGGGATCTACAATGAGCAGTTCTTC. Its protein product is CSALDADSGIYNEQFF.

As concerns this clonotype: A junction end diverges from the germline sequence, so it may reflect a read error. The V call is TRBV7-9, the J call TRBJ2-5, with 8 bases lining up with TRBD1. With the DNA end fitting TRBJ2-7 better, the J assignment may be wrong. The germline V gene encodes CDR1 SEHNR and CDR2 FQNEAQ (reference sequence). This CDR3 has 14 residues. CDR3 DNA sequence: TGTGCCAACAGCTTAGGACAGGGACCCTACGAGCAGTACTTC. It encodes CANSLGQGPYEQYF.

The table lists this clonotype with many counts. The chain has TRBV12-3 or TRBV12-4 and TRBJ2-1, with D possibly being TRBD2 (6 bases). There are 15 residues in the CDR3. V was trimmed by 6 bases and J by 4 bases, leaving 16 bases between them. CDR3 nucleotide sequence: TGTGCCAGCAGCCCGCGGACCGGGAGTTACAATGAGCAGTTCTTC. Translating it yields CASSPRTGSYNEQFF.

This clonotype was detected a few times. V usage is TRBV6-5 and J usage is TRBJ1-6; D call uncertain. The germline V and J ends were trimmed by 0 bases and 11 bases, with 5 bases remaining between them. Germline V gene data show CDR1 as MNHEY and CDR2 as SVGAGI. The CDR3 totals 12 residues. In DNA, the CDR3 is TGTGCCAGCAGTTACTCATCCCCACCCCTCCACTTT. As protein: CASSYSSPPLHF.

There are a few counts of this clonotype. This rearrangement joins TRBV20-1 to TRBJ2-5, with no clear D. Germline loops: CDR1 DFQATT, CDR2 SNEGSKA (reference sequence). CDR3 length: 13 residues. Between the trimmed V and J ends, which lost 0 bases and 7 bases, there was a span of 12 bases. This chain's CDR3 is CSARDPDHGTQYF. In DNA form, the CDR3 reads TGCAGTGCTAGAGATCCTGATCATGGGACCCAGTACTTC.

This clonotype came up many times. V gene TRBV10-2 combines with J gene TRBJ2-5; 11 bases are shared with TRBD1. Germline V gene data show CDR1 as WSHSY and CDR2 as SAAADI. This CDR3 contains 15 residues. V lost 3 bases and J lost 5; bases outside the gene matches: 5. CDR3 in DNA: TGCGCCAGCAGTGACAGGACAGGGGGCAGGGAGACCCAGTACTTC. This codes for CASSDRTGGRETQYF.

The gene calls are TRBV27 and TRBJ1-5; D not certain. CDR1 is MNHEY and CDR2 is SMNVEV in the germline V gene (reference sequence). V lost 6 bases, J lost 0 bases, and 9 bases lay in between. The CDR3 runs 14 residues. CDR3 in amino acids: CASSNALSNQPQHF. CDR3 DNA sequence: TGTGCCAGCAGCAACGCACTTAGCAATCAGCCCCAGCATTTT.

The V and J genes are TRBV5-5 and TRBJ2-3, with D tentatively TRBD2 (6 bases). There are 18 residues in the CDR3. The germline V gene encodes CDR1 SGHKS and CDR2 YYEKEE (reference sequence). Between the trimmed V and J ends, which lost 0 bases and 2 bases, there was a span of 19 bases. The CDR3 loop is CASSLGMRGREHTDTQYF. The CDR3, as DNA: TGTGCCAGCAGCTTGGGGATGCGCGGCCGGGAGCACACAGATACGCAGTATTTT.

The J gene is TRBJ2-5, the V gene TRBV3-1; the match to TRBD2 covers 9 bases. This CDR3 is built from 16 residues. With 1 base clipped from V and 2 bases from J, the junction kept 5 bases outside the gene matches. Germline loops: CDR1 LGHDT, CDR2 YNNKEL (reference sequence). CDR3 sequence reads: CASSQAPSGVQETQYF. CDR3 in DNA: TGTGCCAGCAGCCAAGCGCCTAGCGGGGTTCAAGAGACCCAGTACTTC.

About this clonotype: Sequence at one end of the junction differs from germline and may be a read error. This chain connects TRBV27 to TRBJ2-2; D is unresolved. CDR3 length: 14 amino acids. CDR1 and CDR2 from the germline V gene are MNHEY and SMNVEV (reference sequence). The CDR3 DNA follows: TGTACCAGCAGTTTTACTTGGGAATACGGGGAGCTGTTTTTT. Amino acids: CTSSFTWEYGELFF.

This chain uses TRBV27 with TRBJ2-7, with D perhaps TRBD1 (6 bases). Germline V gene data show CDR1 as MNHEY and CDR2 as SMNVEV (reference sequence). V was pared by 5 bases and J by 7 bases, with 21 bases between. The CDR3 is made up of 15 amino acids. Here the CDR3 reads CASSPPGTFPFEQYF. CDR3 coding DNA: TGTGCCAGCAGTCCTCCCGGGACATTCCCCTTTGAGCAGTACTTC.

This clonotype has just a few counts. The chain is built from TRBV7-8 and TRBJ2-5, with 12 bases fitting TRBD2. The junction had 5 bases not matched to a gene; V was cut back by 2 bases and J by 4 bases. CDR3 length: 16 residues. Germline lookup yields CDR1 SGHVS and CDR2 FQNEAQ. Written as DNA, the CDR3 is TGTGCCAGCAGCTTACGGACTAGCGGGACAACAGAGACCCAGTACTTC. Translation: CASSLRTSGTTETQYF.

This clonotype was detected many times. The V and J genes are TRBV12-3 or TRBV12-4 and TRBJ1-4; 8 nucleotides agree with TRBD1. V lost 8 bases and J lost 8; bases outside the gene matches: 13. The CDR3 sequence is 15 residues long. The CDR3 DNA reads TGTGCCAGCGGACGCTCCGGGACAGGTGGAGAAAAACTGTTTTTT. The encoded protein is CASGRSGTGGEKLFF.

The V and J genes are TRBV28 and TRBJ1-3; D gene ambiguous. The CDR3 sequence is 15 residues long. Germline V gene lookup returns CDR1 MDHEN and CDR2 SYDVKM. V was shortened by 2 bases and J by 7 bases, with 15 bases between the two germline ends. This chain's CDR3 is CASSLPGGLRNTIYF. CDR3 sequence (DNA): TGTGCCAGCAGTTTACCGGGAGGGTTAAGGAACACCATATATTTT.

The V and J genes are TRBV7-7 and TRBJ2-1; D perhaps matches TRBD1 (6 bases). The CDR3 loop spans 14 amino acids. Germline loops: CDR1 SSHAT, CDR2 FNYEAQ (reference sequence). The ends were cut back, 5 bases at V and 5 bases at J, with 13 bases in the middle. In nucleotides, the CDR3 is TGTGCCAGCAGCCCTGGTGGGGGCCACAATGAGCAGTTCTTC. Encoded protein: CASSPGGGHNEQFF.

The genes are TRBV28 and TRBJ1-2; possible D gene TRBD1, 5 bases. CDR3 size: 15 residues. V lost 7 bases and J 4 bases, leaving 19 bases between the germline ends. Germline V gene data show CDR1 as MDHEN and CDR2 as SYDVKM. The CDR3, as DNA: TGTGCCAGCATACCTCAGGGCAGAGCAAGCTATGGCTACACCTTC. It codes for CASIPQGRASYGYTF.

J is TRBJ1-1 and V is TRBV28; D ambiguous. Trimming removed 8 bases at V and 0 bases at J, with 10 bases between. The germline gives CDR1 MDHEN, CDR2 SYDVKM. The CDR3 length is 13 residues. CDR3 sequence reads: CASGVRMNTEAFF. The CDR3 bases are TGTGCCAGCGGGGTCCGCATGAACACTGAAGCTTTCTTT.

This clonotype was seen many times. The rearrangement links TRBV29-1 to TRBJ2-1; D is unclear. V gave up 2 bases and J gave up 2 bases, with 13 bases separating them. The CDR3 loop spans 15 amino acids. The germline gives CDR1 SQVTM, CDR2 ANQGSEA. CDR3 in amino acids: CSVEFEMAAYNEQFF. CDR3 nucleotide sequence: TGCAGCGTTGAATTCGAGATGGCGGCCTACAATGAGCAGTTCTTC.

This clonotype was recorded at least ten times. The gene calls are TRBV5-6 and TRBJ2-7; a weak D match, TRBD1 (6 bases). The germline V gene encodes CDR1 SGHDT and CDR2 YYEEEE. V lost 4 bases, J lost 5 bases, and 19 bases lay in between. This CDR3 is 15 amino acids long. The CDR3 here is CASSRSYRQAHEQYF. The CDR3 DNA follows: TGTGCCAGCAGCCGCAGTTACCGACAGGCCCACGAGCAGTACTTC.

This clonotype was counted at least ten times. The V and J genes are TRBV29-1 and TRBJ2-7; D is ambiguous. The CDR3 is 12 amino acids. The germline CDR1 and CDR2 sequences are SQVTM and ANQGSEA. The germline V and J ends were trimmed by 5 bases and 7 bases, with 15 bases remaining between them. DNA of the CDR3: TGCAGCGTTACCTCGTATGGACGGGAGCAGTACTTC. Protein product: CSVTSYGREQYF.

The rearrangement links TRBV5-1 to TRBJ2-7; no clear D gene. The J call may be faulty, since TRBJ2-5 better matches the DNA end. CDR3 length: 13 amino acids. Per germline, CDR1 SGHRS and CDR2 YFSETQ. CDR3 DNA sequence: TGCGCCAGCAGCAGACCCCCTGTGGAGACCCAGTACTTC. This encodes CASSRPPVETQYF.

A few counts support this clonotype. The chain has TRBV12-3 or TRBV12-4 and TRBJ1-1; D remains unclear. V lost 3 bases, J lost 8 bases, and 10 bases lay in between. The CDR3 is 12 residues long. The CDR3 sequence: CASSFSVGEAFF. The CDR3 nucleotides are TGTGCCAGCAGTTTTTCGGTAGGCGAAGCTTTCTTT.

This chain uses TRBV5-1 with TRBJ2-1; 9 nucleotides match TRBD1. The CDR3 runs to 14 residues. J gave up 12 bases and V 7 bases, and 14 bases lay outside the gene matches. CDR1 and CDR2 (germline): SGHRS, YFSETQ. The CDR3 nucleotides read TGCGCCAGCTCACCGGGACAGGGTACAGATGTGCAGTTCTTC. Translated, it gives CASSPGQGTDVQFF.